A single sample is the source of the 9 T cell receptor beta chains below, sequenced in a study of T cell responses to AZD1222 COVID-19 vaccine. Sequenced by immunoSEQ multiplex PCR; TCRdb stores in-frame clones only, minus some. The sample comprises about 150,000 clones, more than 70% of which are singletons, and roughly 1.7% rests with the top ten. The specimen was peripheral blood, collected 28 days after the second AZD1222 dose. The source is an adult who received the AZD1222 COVID-19 vaccine.

The V gene is TRBV5-4, the J gene TRBJ1-1; D call uncertain. The germline V and J ends were trimmed by 7 bases and 0 bases, with 16 bases remaining between them. The germline gives CDR1 SGHNT, CDR2 YYREEE (reference sequence). The CDR3 length is 15 residues. The CDR3 here is CASGREQLMNTEAFF. In DNA form, the CDR3 reads TGTGCCAGCGGACGCGAACAGTTGATGAACACTGAAGCTTTCTTT. The entire variable domain, with the rest obtained from reference TRBV5-4 and TRBJ1-1, is as follows: ETGVTQSPTHLIKTRGQQVTLRCSSQSGHNTVSWYQQALGQGPQFIFQYYREEENGRGNFPPRFSGLQFPNYSSELNVNALELDDSALYLCASGREQLMNTEAFFGQGTRLTVV.

This sequence joins TRBV2 and TRBJ2-7; D is perhaps TRBD1 or TRBD2 (6 bases each). There are 14 residues in the CDR3. Trimming stripped 6 bases from V and 2 bases from J, with 14 bases between. Germline loops: CDR1 SNHLY, CDR2 FYNNEI. For the CDR3, the DNA is TGTGCCAGCAGGGTGTCGGGGGCAACCTACGAGCAGTACTTC. Translation: CASRVSGATYEQYF.

The rearrangement joins TRBV19 to TRBJ2-7, with D perhaps given as TRBD1 or TRBD2 (5 bases each). From germline, CDR1 is LNHDA and CDR2 SQIVND (reference sequence). This CDR3 has 15 amino acids. Trimming left V 9 bases short and J 2 bases short, with 20 bases between. CDR3: CASQLSEGLPYEQYF. The DNA for the CDR3 is TGTGCCAGCCAACTCTCCGAGGGGCTACCCTACGAGCAGTACTTC.

This clone was found once. This rearrangement joins TRBV9 to TRBJ1-1; no clear D gene. CDR1 and CDR2 from the germline V gene are SGDLS and YYNGEE. This CDR3 region has 14 residues. The V end lost 0 bases, the J end lost 4 bases, and 10 bases lay between the germline ends. The CDR3 is CASSVEYRGTEAFF. CDR3 DNA: TGTGCCAGCAGCGTAGAATACCGGGGCACTGAAGCTTTCTTT. Supplemented by reference TRBV9 and TRBJ1-1, the full variable domain reads DSGVTQTPKHLITATGQRVTLRCSPRSGDLSVYWYQQSLDQGLQFLIQYYNGEERAKGNILERFSAQQFPDLHSELNLSSLELGDSALYFCASSVEYRGTEAFFGQGTRLTVV.

The V call is TRBV3-1 (or the pseudogene TRBV3-2), the J call TRBJ1-5; no definite D call. Germline CDR1 reads LGHDT; CDR2 reads YNNKEL (reference sequence). V lost 4 bases, J lost 7 bases, and 8 bases lay in between. The CDR3 sequence is 12 residues long. As DNA, the CDR3 is TGTGCCAGCAGCCGCCTGGGCCAGCCCCAGCATTTT. This translates into CASSRLGQPQHF.

This clone was detected once. This chain links TRBV25-1 with TRBJ1-1; D unclear. The V end was cut by 3 bases, the J end by 6 bases, with 14 bases between. Germline V gene data show CDR1 as MGHDK and CDR2 as SYGVNS. The CDR3 covers 14 residues. The CDR3 DNA follows: TGTGCCAGCAGTGACGGCCAAAAAAACGCTGAAGCTTTCTTT. This translates into CASSDGQKNAEAFF.

The rearrangement joins TRBV24-1 to TRBJ2-1; perhaps TRBD2 as D (6 bases). Deletions cut 9 bases from V and 5 bases from J, with 25 bases between. Germline V CDR1 and CDR2: KGHDR, SFDVKD. CDR3 length equals 17 residues. In DNA form, the CDR3 reads TGTGCCACCTCCGACTCCTTAGCCGGAGGGCGAGACAATGAGCAGTTCTTC. This encodes CATSDSLAGGRDNEQFF.

The genes are TRBV9 and TRBJ2-7; D possibly uses TRBD1 or TRBD2 (5 bases each). The V end lost 3 bases, the J end lost 6 bases, and 16 bases lay between the germline ends. There are 14 residues in the CDR3. The germline V gene encodes CDR1 SGDLS and CDR2 YYNGEE. CDR3 sequence (DNA): TGTGCCAGCAGCGCCTCCGGGACCCAGGCCGAGCAGTACTTC. It translates to CASSASGTQAEQYF. The entire variable domain, with the rest obtained from reference TRBV9 and TRBJ2-7, is as follows: DSGVTQTPKHLITATGQRVTLRCSPRSGDLSVYWYQQSLDQGLQFLIQYYNGEERAKGNILERFSAQQFPDLHSELNLSSLELGDSALYFCASSASGTQAEQYFGPGTRLTVT.

In this sample, this clone turned up a few times. The chain carries TRBV27 and TRBJ1-2; a weak D match, TRBD1 (5 bases). This CDR3 is 13 amino acids long. Trimming removed 6 bases from V and 4 bases from J, with 12 bases in between. Germline loops: CDR1 MNHEY, CDR2 SMNVEV (reference sequence). This CDR3 is CASSLRQFYGYTF. CDR3 coding DNA: TGTGCCAGCAGCCTGAGACAGTTCTATGGCTACACCTTC.